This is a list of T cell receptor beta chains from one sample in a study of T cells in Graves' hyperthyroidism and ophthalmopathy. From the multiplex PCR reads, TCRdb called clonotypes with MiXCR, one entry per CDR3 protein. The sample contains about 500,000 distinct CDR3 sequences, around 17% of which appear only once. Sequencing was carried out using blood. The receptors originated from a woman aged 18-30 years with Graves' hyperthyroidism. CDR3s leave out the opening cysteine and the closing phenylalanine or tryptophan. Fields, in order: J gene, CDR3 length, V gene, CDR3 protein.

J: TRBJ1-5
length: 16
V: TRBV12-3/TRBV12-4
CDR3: ASSPTGKVLGNNQPQH

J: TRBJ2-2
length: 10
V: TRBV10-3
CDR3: AIRQGSGELF

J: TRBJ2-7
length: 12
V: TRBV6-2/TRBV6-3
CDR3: ASSPGSGGYEQY

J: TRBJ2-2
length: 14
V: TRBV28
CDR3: ASSSLGGPNTGELF

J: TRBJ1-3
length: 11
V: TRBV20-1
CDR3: SARDTGEDTIY

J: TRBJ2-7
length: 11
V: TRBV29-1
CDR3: SVRTGNSYEQY

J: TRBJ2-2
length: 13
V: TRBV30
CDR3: AWRGGIANTGELF

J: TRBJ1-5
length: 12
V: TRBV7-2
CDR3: ASSPGTAVQPQH

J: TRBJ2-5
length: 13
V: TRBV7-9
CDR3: ASSPYGQGVETQY

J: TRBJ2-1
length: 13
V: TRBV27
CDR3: ASSHGIAGYNEQF

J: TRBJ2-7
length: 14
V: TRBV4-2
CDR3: ASSPGLAGVAYEQY

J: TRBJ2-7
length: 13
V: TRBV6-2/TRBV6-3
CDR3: ASSYSKDISYEQY

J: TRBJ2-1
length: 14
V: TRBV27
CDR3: ASSPSGGGFYNEQF

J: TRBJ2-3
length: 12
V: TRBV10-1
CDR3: ASKETSYTDTQY

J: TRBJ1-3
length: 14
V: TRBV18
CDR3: ASSPYRDSSGNTIY

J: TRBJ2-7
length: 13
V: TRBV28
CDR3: ASNTSGRTSYEQY

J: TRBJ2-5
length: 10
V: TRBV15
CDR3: ATSRDGETQY

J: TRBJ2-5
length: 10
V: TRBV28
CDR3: ASSSGTEGLY

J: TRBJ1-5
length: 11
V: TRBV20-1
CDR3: SARDLGSQPQH

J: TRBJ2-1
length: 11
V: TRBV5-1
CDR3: ASSYGTYNEQF

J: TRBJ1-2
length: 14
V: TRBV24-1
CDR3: ATSGETGEGNYGYT

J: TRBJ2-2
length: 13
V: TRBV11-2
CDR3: ASSFRGLGGGELF

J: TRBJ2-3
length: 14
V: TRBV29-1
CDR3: SVYRPIREDTDTQY

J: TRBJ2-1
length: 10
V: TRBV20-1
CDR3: SGGGGDIEQF

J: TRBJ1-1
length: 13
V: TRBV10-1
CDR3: ASSDGSLGTVEAF